These 27 T cell receptor beta chains originate from one sample sequenced in a study of T cell repertoires in cytomegalovirus infection. These receptors have no known antigen. One entry per CDR3 protein, called by TCRdb with MiXCR from the reads. The sample has roughly 200,000 distinct CDR3 sequences; 35% to 40% are singletons. The sequencing used CD8+ T cells from cultured PBMCs, collected from culture after CMV antigen stimulation. The origin of the receptors is a human donor in good health (CMV status not recorded). Some clones in this sample may be carry-over from other donors' samples.

This clonotype was seen a handful of times. The chain has TRBV20-1 and TRBJ2-3; 10 nucleotides line up with TRBD2. Per germline, CDR1 DFQATT and CDR2 SNEGSKA (reference sequence). The CDR3 has 22 residues. Losses at the gene ends were 4 bases for V and 0 bases for J; bases not matched to a gene: 25. The CDR3, as DNA: TGCAGTGCTAAGGACGGGAGGGCCCCGCGGCCTAGCGGGGGACCTAGCACAGATACGCAGTATTTT. It encodes CSAKDGRAPRPSGGPSTDTQYF.

Here the CDR3 DNA reads TGTGCCAGCAGTTACAGTACAGCTCGTTTCTCTGGGGCCAACGTCCTGACTTTC. Translated, it gives CASSYSTARFSGANVLTF. The chain carries TRBV6-5 and TRBJ2-6; no clear D gene. The CDR3 loop spans 18 amino acids. CDR1 is MNHEY, CDR2 SVGAGI, per germline. Trimming left V 2 bases short and J 0 bases short, with 14 bases between.

This clonotype was recorded a few times. The chain combines TRBV11-2 with TRBJ1-1; 9 nucleotides line up with TRBD1. This CDR3 spans 15 amino acids. CDR1 and CDR2 (germline): SGHAT, FQNNGV. Unmatched junction bases numbered 10, after V lost 3 bases and J lost 8 bases. Here the CDR3 reads CASSFSATGGREAFF. The CDR3 DNA reads TGTGCCAGCAGCTTCTCCGCGACAGGGGGAAGAGAAGCTTTCTTT.

V and J are TRBV27 and TRBJ2-7, with D perhaps matching TRBD1 (6 bases). Germline values: CDR1 MNHEY, CDR2 SMNVEV (reference sequence). This CDR3 is built from 17 residues. The V gene lost 1 base and the J gene lost 0 bases, with 16 bases spanning the gap. Written as DNA, the CDR3 is TGTGCCAGCAGTTTATTGTCCTCAGGGGCATTCTCCTACGAGCAGTACTTC. It codes for CASSLLSSGAFSYEQYF.

This rearrangement joins TRBV7-2 to TRBJ2-5, with D possibly TRBD2 on 6 matching bases. Looked up from germline, CDR1 is SGHTA and CDR2 is FQGNSA. V gave up 5 bases and J gave up 5 bases, with 18 bases separating them. CDR3 length: 15 residues. This chain's CDR3 is CASSLNSIGGETQYF. The CDR3 DNA follows: TGTGCCAGCAGCCTGAACTCGATTGGGGGGGAGACCCAGTACTTC.

There are a few counts of this clonotype. The chain is built from TRBV2 and TRBJ1-4; D perhaps matches TRBD1 (5 bases). Germline CDR1 SNHLY, CDR2 FYNNEI. Between the trimmed V and J ends, which lost 6 bases and 8 bases, there was a span of 13 bases. This CDR3 region has 13 residues. Written as DNA, the CDR3 is TGTGCCAGCAGGGACCTCGGACAAGAAAAACTGTTTTTT. It encodes CASRDLGQEKLFF.

The rearrangement uses TRBV15 and TRBJ1-1, with 7 bases aligning to TRBD1. The CDR3 contains 15 residues. The V gene's germline CDR1 is LNHNV and CDR2 YYDKDF (reference sequence). V trimming: 3 bases; J trimming: 4 bases; junction bases outside the gene matches: 8. This CDR3 reads CATSRRQGGATEAFF. The CDR3 region has the DNA TGTGCCACCAGCAGGAGACAGGGTGGGGCCACTGAAGCTTTCTTT.

The DNA of the CDR3 is TGTGCCAGCAGTTTATGGTCCGGGACAGGAGACGAGCAGTACTTC. Protein product: CASSLWSGTGDEQYF. This sequence joins TRBV27 and TRBJ2-7; 8 nucleotides match TRBD1. Germline loops: CDR1 MNHEY, CDR2 SMNVEV (reference sequence). This CDR3 is built from 15 residues. Unmatched junction bases numbered 7, after V lost 1 base and J lost 5 bases.

This chain joins TRBV11-3 and TRBJ2-7; a possible D gene is TRBD1 (5 bases). Germline CDR1 is SGHNT and CDR2 is YENEEA. Trimming took off 3 bases at V and 3 bases at J, with 9 bases between the two ends. The CDR3 length is 13 residues. CDR3 DNA sequence: TGTGCCAGCAGCTTGGGGCCCAACTACGAGCAGTACTTC. It is translated as CASSLGPNYEQYF.

This clonotype was seen ten or more times. The chain carries TRBV28 and TRBJ2-5, with D tentatively TRBD1 (6 bases). CDR1 is MDHEN and CDR2 is SYDVKM in the germline V gene. V was shortened by 6 bases and J by 5 bases, with 16 bases between the two germline ends. CDR3 size: 14 residues. CDR3 sequence: CASSSTGLGETQYF. The CDR3 DNA reads as TGTGCCAGCAGCTCTACAGGGTTAGGGGAGACCCAGTACTTC. Using reference TRBV28 and TRBJ2-5 for the parts outside the CDR3, the full variable domain is DVKVTQSSRYLVKRTGEKVFLECVQDMDHENMFWYRQDPGLGLRLIYFSYDVKMKEKGDIPEGYSVSREKKERFSLILESASTNQTSMYLCASSSTGLGETQYFGPGTRLLVL.

The table lists this clonotype with a few counts. The chain uses TRBV10-3 and TRBJ2-7, with D unresolved. With 3 bases removed from V and 7 bases from J, the gap between germline ends came to 7 bases. This CDR3 comprises 11 residues. From germline, CDR1 is ENHRY and CDR2 SYGVKD. CDR3 DNA sequence: TGTGCCATCAGTGAAGACTGGGAGCAGTACTTC. This sequence encodes CAISEDWEQYF.

This clonotype was seen more than once but under ten times. The gene calls are TRBV12-3 or TRBV12-4 and TRBJ1-6; 9 bases are shared with TRBD1. There are 14 residues in the CDR3. Trimming at V came to 6 bases and at J to 5 bases, leaving 2 bases not matched to a gene. CDR3: CASRWTGDNSPLHF. The CDR3 nucleotides read TGTGCCAGCAGATGGACAGGGGATAATTCACCCCTCCACTTT.

This sequence joins TRBV6-1 and TRBJ2-7; tentative D call: TRBD1 (5 bases). The CDR3 is 12 residues long. Trimming shortened V by 5 bases and J by 5 bases, and 10 bases separated the two germline ends. Germline CDR1 and CDR2: MNHNS and SASEGT. Written as DNA, the CDR3 is TGTGCCAGCAGTAGGGGAAGAAACGAGCAGTACTTC. This gives the protein CASSRGRNEQYF.

This chain joins TRBV19 and TRBJ1-2, with TRBD1 as a possible D gene (6 bases). This CDR3 has 15 residues. V dropped 4 bases and J dropped 3 bases, with 15 bases sitting between them. From germline, CDR1 is LNHDA and CDR2 SQIVND (reference sequence). DNA for the CDR3: TGTGCCAGTAGTACCGAGGAGACAGGCGACTATGGCTACACCTTC. Amino acids: CASSTEETGDYGYTF.

The chain employs TRBV9 and TRBJ1-6; tentatively, D is TRBD1 (6 bases). Trimming left V 4 bases short and J 9 bases short, with 23 bases between. Per the germline V gene, CDR1 is SGDLS and CDR2 is YYNGEE. CDR3 length equals 17 residues. The CDR3 loop reads CASSRPEGRGSISPLHF. The CDR3 region has the DNA TGTGCCAGCAGCCGACCCGAGGGTAGGGGGTCAATTTCACCCCTCCACTTT.

The sample holds many counts of this clonotype. V gene TRBV7-2 combines with J gene TRBJ1-5; 7 bases fit TRBD1. The CDR3 has 15 residues. Per the germline V gene, CDR1 is SGHTA and CDR2 is FQGNSA. Germline trimming cut 5 bases from V and 0 bases from J; bases unmatched to any gene: 4. DNA of the CDR3: TGTGCCAGCAGCCAGACAGGGCCTAGCAATCAGCCCCAGCATTTT. The encoded protein is CASSQTGPSNQPQHF.

The rearrangement uses TRBV7-9 and TRBJ2-7, with unresolved D. Germline V gene data show CDR1 as SEHNR and CDR2 as FQNEAQ (reference sequence). Trimming cost V 5 bases and J 0 bases, with 8 bases left between them. The CDR3 covers 13 residues. The CDR3 sequence is CASSVLSSYEQYF. CDR3 nucleotides: TGTGCCAGCAGCGTATTAAGCTCCTACGAGCAGTACTTC.

This clonotype was observed a few times. This chain uses TRBV4-1 with TRBJ1-1; maybe TRBD1 (5 bases). This CDR3 contains 16 residues. CDR1 is MGHRA and CDR2 is YSYEKL in the germline V gene. The V and J ends lost 2 bases and 2 bases respectively, with 15 bases between them. This CDR3 is CASSQPSRGYNTEAFF. The CDR3 DNA is TGCGCCAGCAGCCAACCCTCACGGGGGTATAACACTGAAGCTTTCTTT.

This clonotype was detected only a few times. J is TRBJ2-1 and V is TRBV11-2; D tentatively reads TRBD1 or TRBD2 (5 bases each). V was cut by 2 bases and J by 8 bases, with 13 bases left in between. The germline CDR1 and CDR2 sequences are SGHAT and FQNNGV. This CDR3 has 14 residues. CDR3 sequence reads: CASSLILGADEQFF. CDR3 in DNA: TGTGCCAGCAGCTTAATCCTCGGGGCCGATGAGCAGTTCTTC.

There are many counts of this clonotype. This chain joins TRBV7-8 and TRBJ1-4; 8 nucleotides agree with TRBD1. Per germline, CDR1 SGHVS and CDR2 FQNEAQ. V trimming: 5 bases; J trimming: 8 bases; junction bases outside the gene matches: 10. This CDR3 is built from 15 residues. The CDR3 DNA reads TGTGCCAGCAGCGCTAGACTTAGACAGGGGGAAAAACTGTTTTTT. Translating gives CASSARLRQGEKLFF.

This clonotype has a count of ten or more. The chain employs TRBV6-2 or TRBV6-3 and TRBJ1-1; D not certain. Germline V gene lookup returns CDR1 MNHEY and CDR2 SVGEGT. V gave up 7 bases and J gave up 3 bases, with 15 bases separating them. This CDR3 spans 14 amino acids. This chain's CDR3 is CASTPFREYTEAFF. The CDR3 coding sequence is TGTGCCAGCACCCCCTTTCGGGAATACACTGAAGCTTTCTTT.

This clonotype appeared once. The chain couples TRBV27 to TRBJ1-5; D perhaps matches TRBD1 (5 bases). Germline V gives CDR1 MNHEY, CDR2 SMNVEV (reference sequence). Trimming left V 2 bases short and J 4 bases short, with 9 bases between. The CDR3 spans 14 residues. The CDR3 region has the DNA TGTGCCAGCAGTTTAGGGAGGACAAATCAGCCCCAGCATTTT. Translated: CASSLGRTNQPQHF.

The V gene is TRBV12-5, the J gene TRBJ2-3; no clear D gene. Trimming cost V 4 bases and J 0 bases, with 2 bases left between them. In germline, CDR1 is LGHNT, CDR2 FRNRAP. The CDR3 runs 12 residues. CDR3 region: CASGSSTDTQYF. The CDR3 nucleotides are TGTGCTAGTGGTTCTAGCACAGATACGCAGTATTTT.

This clonotype was counted a single time. The gene calls are TRBV9 and TRBJ2-6; D call uncertain. From germline, CDR1 is SGDLS and CDR2 YYNGEE. Trimming pared 4 bases from V and 7 bases from J, leaving 15 bases between. The CDR3 length is 15 residues. In DNA, the CDR3 is TGTGCCAGCAGCCCAGGTAACCGTCCTGCCAACGTCCTGACTTTC. Protein product: CASSPGNRPANVLTF.

The V gene is TRBV7-6, the J gene TRBJ1-1; D may be TRBD1 (5 bases). The germline CDR1 and CDR2 sequences are SGHVS and FNYEAQ. The CDR3 spans 20 residues. V was trimmed by 3 bases and J by 3 bases, leaving 29 bases between them. The CDR3 is CASSLVRGDGVFGEYTEAFF. The CDR3 DNA reads as TGTGCCAGCAGCTTGGTTAGGGGTGATGGAGTTTTCGGGGAGTACACTGAAGCTTTCTTT.

The chain has TRBV7-9 and TRBJ2-5; D is undetermined. The CDR3 is made up of 12 amino acids. Germline-derived CDR1 and CDR2 are SEHNR and FQNEAQ (reference sequence). With 2 bases removed from V and 5 bases from J, the gap between germline ends came to 6 bases. In DNA form, the CDR3 reads TGTGCCAGCAGCTTAAGTCGGGAGACCCAGTACTTC. This gives the protein CASSLSRETQYF.

This rearrangement joins TRBV28 to TRBJ2-7; D might be TRBD2 (6 bases). Germline V CDR1 and CDR2: MDHEN, SYDVKM. Trimming took 3 bases from V and 2 from J, leaving 11 bases between them. CDR3 length equals 14 residues. The CDR3 DNA follows: TGTGCCAGCAGTTTTCGCGGGACCCCCTACGAGCAGTACTTC. Residues: CASSFRGTPYEQYF.